The 21 T cell receptor beta chains listed next were all sequenced from one sample in a study of a mutant IDH1 vaccine in newly diagnosed glioma (dated by TCRdb to the early 2020s). These TCRs are of unknown antigen specificity. Interpreted using the paper, the time point label stands for: week 11, during vaccination. Each vaccine dose, consisting of 300 ug of a 20-mer mutant IDH1 peptide in Montanide, was administered subcutaneously with topical imiquimod. The library came from the immunoSEQ multiplex PCR assay. Held by TCRdb, this immuneACCESS table contains in-frame sequences only and omits some clones. Under half of the omission traces to an unresolved V gene where checked; the cause of the rest is unknown. Across this sample there are about 120,000 clones, with around 80% seen only once. The leading ten clones occupy around 5.5% of the sample. The sequencing here drew on PBMCs, taken from a glioma patient whose treatment included an IDH1 peptide vaccine. These receptors all come from a man in his forties or fifties with glioma.

The gene calls are TRBV5-5 and TRBJ2-1, with TRBD1 as a possible D gene (5 bases). This CDR3 has 15 amino acids. Between the trimmed V and J ends, which lost 4 bases and 0 bases, there was a span of 11 bases. Germline V CDR1 and CDR2: SGHKS, YYEKEE (reference sequence). CDR3 DNA: TGTGCCAGCAGCACGGGTGGGGCCTCCTACAATGAGCAGTTCTTC. It encodes CASSTGGASYNEQFF. Looking up the rest from reference TRBV5-5 and TRBJ2-1 gives the full variable domain: DAGVTQSPTHLIKTRGQQVTLRCSPISGHKSVSWYQQVLGQGPQFIFQYYEKEERGRGNFPDRFSARQFPNYSSELNVNALLLGDSALYLCASSTGGASYNEQFFGPGTRLTVL.

The DNA of the CDR3 is TGTGCCAGCAGTTTTGGGGGGACAGGGGACGGGCAGCCCCAGCATTTT. Translating it yields CASSFGGTGDGQPQHF. The gene calls are TRBV28 and TRBJ1-5; 10 positions agree with TRBD1. V lost 3 bases to trimming and J lost 7 bases; unmatched junction nucleotides: 9. CDR3 length: 16 amino acids. The V gene's germline CDR1 is MDHEN and CDR2 SYDVKM.

As to this clone: The sample carries other DNA sequences with the same CDR3. This chain uses TRBV15 with TRBJ2-1; D possibly uses TRBD1 or TRBD2 (5 bases each). This CDR3 region has 14 residues. V was cut by 0 bases and J by 5 bases, with 8 bases left in between. Per germline, CDR1 LNHNV and CDR2 YYDKDF (reference sequence). The CDR3, as DNA: TGTGCCACCAGCAGAGATGGGGGAAACAATGAGCAGTTCTTC. It encodes CATSRDGGNNEQFF.

This clone has more than one count but fewer than ten. The chain links TRBV27 to TRBJ1-6; TRBD1 matches 8 bases. The CDR3 has 15 residues. Germline CDR1 is MNHEY and CDR2 is SMNVEV (reference sequence). Trimming cost V 7 bases and J 10 bases; bases outside gene matches: 12. The CDR3 is CASTVRQGSGSPLHF. The CDR3 DNA is TGTGCCAGCACCGTACGACAGGGGAGTGGCTCACCCCTCCACTTT.

There are a few counts of this clone. This chain connects TRBV9 to TRBJ2-5; TRBD1 or TRBD2 may be the D gene (5 bases each). V was cut by 2 bases and J by 5 bases, with 16 bases left in between. In germline, CDR1 is SGDLS, CDR2 YYNGEE. The CDR3 consists of 15 residues. CDR3 in DNA: TGTGCCAGCAGCGTTATGATCGGGGCCAAGGAGACCCAGTACTTC. This codes for CASSVMIGAKETQYF.

The J gene is TRBJ1-2, the V gene TRBV2; a possible D gene is TRBD1 (5 bases). The V gene lost 7 bases and the J gene lost 3 bases, with 12 bases spanning the gap. Germline V gives CDR1 SNHLY, CDR2 FYNNEI. This CDR3 is 13 amino acids long. In nucleotides, the CDR3 is TGTGCCAGCAAAGGCAGGGCACACTATGGCTACACCTTC. Its translation is CASKGRAHYGYTF.

There are a few counts of this clone. The V call is TRBV7-5, the J call TRBJ2-7; TRBD2 reflects the table's D call only, with no check against the DNA. TRBV7-5 is annotated as a pseudogene. This CDR3 region has 15 residues. The CDR3 DNA reads as TGTGCCAGCAGCTCCGATCCGACTAGCAGCCACGAGCAGTACTTC. Translation gives CASSSDPTSSHEQYF.

The J gene is TRBJ2-1, the V gene TRBV29-1; D not resolved. V shed 6 bases and J shed 4 bases, with 10 bases lying between them. The CDR3 has 12 amino acids. Looked up from germline, CDR1 is SQVTM and CDR2 is ANQGSEA. CDR3 DNA sequence: TGCAGCGTGCTACCGAATTACAATGAGCAGTTCTTC. It yields the protein CSVLPNYNEQFF.

A few counts support this clone. The chain recombines TRBV11-3 with TRBJ1-5; D remains unclear. The germline CDR1 and CDR2 sequences are SGHNT and YENEEA. With 4 bases removed from V and 3 bases from J, the gap between germline ends came to 19 bases. This CDR3 is 17 amino acids long. CDR3 DNA: TGTGCCAGCAGCTCATTGACCCGGACGGACCTCAATCAGCCCCAGCATTTT. This sequence encodes CASSSLTRTDLNQPQHF.

The chain has TRBV4-1 and TRBJ1-5; 7 nucleotides match TRBD1. The CDR3 sequence is 16 residues long. Germline CDR1 and CDR2: MGHRA and YSYEKL. Losses at the gene ends were 4 bases for V and 6 bases for J; bases not matched to a gene: 12. CDR3: CASSPPGQRLGQPQHF. The CDR3 DNA reads as TGCGCCAGCAGCCCTCCGGGACAGCGGTTGGGTCAGCCCCAGCATTTT.

This clone was detected a few times. This chain links TRBV11-3 with TRBJ2-5; perhaps TRBD1 as D (6 bases). This CDR3 has 15 amino acids. Germline lookup yields CDR1 SGHNT and CDR2 YENEEA. V gave up 5 bases and J gave up 2 bases, with 15 bases separating them. The CDR3 nucleotides are TGTGCCAGCAGCCTTATCCCCGGGACACAAGAGACCCAGTACTTC. It translates to CASSLIPGTQETQYF.

The chain links TRBV5-1 to TRBJ2-1; 7 bases line up with TRBD1. Germline V gives CDR1 SGHRS, CDR2 YFSETQ. The CDR3 is 16 residues long. V was clipped by 0 bases and J by 0 bases; unmatched bases: 3. The CDR3 coding sequence is TGCGCCAGCAGCTTGGAGGGACAGAACTCCTACAATGAGCAGTTCTTC. Translation gives CASSLEGQNSYNEQFF.

This chain joins TRBV9 and TRBJ2-1; 12 bases map to TRBD1. The CDR3 is 17 residues long. Trimming cost V 0 bases and J 7 bases; bases outside gene matches: 8. Germline assignment: CDR1 SGDLS and CDR2 YYNGEE. The CDR3 nucleotides read TGTGCCAGCAGCGTAGTAGCCGGGACAGGGGGCTGGAATGAGCAGTTCTTC. This sequence encodes CASSVVAGTGGWNEQFF.

The CDR3: CATSSRTGGEETQYF. The CDR3 region has the DNA TGTGCCACCAGCAGCCGGACAGGGGGCGAGGAGACCCAGTACTTC. The V call is TRBV15, the J call TRBJ2-5; 11 bases match TRBD1. The CDR3 runs 15 residues. Germline V CDR1 and CDR2: LNHNV, YYDKDF (reference sequence). V was pared by 3 bases and J by 5 bases, with 5 bases of the junction left unmatched.

This rearrangement joins TRBV29-1 to TRBJ2-3; perhaps TRBD2 as D (5 bases). This CDR3 comprises 13 residues. The germline gives CDR1 SQVTM, CDR2 ANQGSEA. Trimming removed 3 bases at V and 4 bases at J, with 11 bases between. The CDR3 DNA sequence: TGCAGCGTTGAGCCCGGGAACTCAGATACGCAGTATTTT. Protein sequence: CSVEPGNSDTQYF.

This chain connects TRBV12-5 to TRBJ2-1, with a tentative D call TRBD1 (6 bases). Looked up from germline, CDR1 is LGHNT and CDR2 is FRNRAP. There are 15 residues in the CDR3. The V end was cut by 6 bases, the J end by 5 bases, with 17 bases between. The CDR3 DNA follows: TGTGCTAGTGGCCTCGGGACAAAAGGGGACAATGAGCAGTTCTTC. Translation gives CASGLGTKGDNEQFF.

This clone has only a few counts. V is TRBV7-9 and J is TRBJ1-5, with 7 bases aligning to TRBD1. Trimming at V came to 2 bases and at J to 7 bases, leaving 5 bases not matched to a gene. This CDR3 comprises 14 residues. Germline V gene lookup returns CDR1 SEHNR and CDR2 FQNEAQ (reference sequence). The CDR3 DNA sequence: TGTGCCAGCAGCTTACAGGGGGACGGGCAGCCCCAGCATTTT. Its translation is CASSLQGDGQPQHF.

This clone was picked up a small number of times. The CDR3 spells CASSFIGGTEAFF. CDR3 bases: TGTGCCAGCAGCTTCATTGGGGGCACTGAAGCTTTCTTT. The V and J genes are TRBV5-4 and TRBJ1-1; D might be TRBD1 (5 bases). The germline gives CDR1 SGHNT, CDR2 YYREEE (reference sequence). V was pared by 2 bases and J by 4 bases, with 9 bases between. The CDR3 sequence is 13 residues long.

This clone showed up just once. The chain has TRBV10-3 and TRBJ2-1; 8 bases match TRBD1. Germline lookup yields CDR1 ENHRY and CDR2 SYGVKD. The CDR3 has 16 residues. With 4 bases clipped from V and 2 bases from J, the junction kept 7 bases outside the gene matches. The DNA for the CDR3 is TGTGCCATCAGTGCCGGGACAGGTTTGGCCTACAATGAGCAGTTCTTC. It translates to CAISAGTGLAYNEQFF.

V gene TRBV6-5 combines with J gene TRBJ2-7; D not certain. CDR3 size: 13 residues. Germline V lookup: CDR1 MNHEY, CDR2 SVGAGI. Trimming removed 3 bases from V and 4 bases from J, with 10 bases in between. DNA of the CDR3: TGTGCCAGCAGTTATTCGAGGACGTACGAGCAGTACTTC. Residues: CASSYSRTYEQYF.

The chain combines TRBV5-4 with TRBJ2-1; 7 bases are shared with TRBD2. V shed 1 base, J shed 5 bases, and the junction held 3 bases outside the gene matches. The germline V gene encodes CDR1 SGHNT and CDR2 YYREEE (reference sequence). The CDR3 runs 14 residues. The DNA for the CDR3 is TGTGCCAGCAGCTTGCGGGGGGTAGACAATGAGCAGTTCTTC. Translating it yields CASSLRGVDNEQFF.